The 30 T cell receptor beta chains reported below all come from one sample, sequenced in a study of blood T cells in healthy people across ages. With a J-beta primer mix and a sample-barcoded 5' primer, a second PCR ran 7 to 11 cycles. TCRdb re-derived calls from the 5' RACE reads in MiXCR, one entry per CDR3 protein. The table records fewer than 800,000 distinct CDR3 sequences, about 21% of them present only once. Sequences were obtained from blood. These receptor sequences come from a man aged 65 to 79 in good health.

This clonotype was observed a handful of times. The chain uses TRBV4-2 and TRBJ2-5, with D uncertain. V was pared by 1 base and J by 4 bases, with 13 bases between. The CDR3 runs 15 residues. Per germline, CDR1 LGHNA and CDR2 YNFKEQ. Written as DNA, the CDR3 is TGTGCCAGCAGCCAAGCTGACCAGCGACGAGAGACCCAGTACTTC. Residues: CASSQADQRRETQYF.

This clonotype was seen more than once but under ten times. V gene TRBV29-1 combines with J gene TRBJ2-3; 8 bases are shared with TRBD2. Germline V gene lookup returns CDR1 SQVTM and CDR2 ANQGSEA. The CDR3 is 15 residues long. J lost 4 bases, V lost 7 bases, and 13 bases had no gene match. CDR3 coding DNA: TGCAGCGGAGATGAGGCGGGAGGCAGTGCAGATACGCAGTATTTT. It translates to CSGDEAGGSADTQYF.

This clonotype was counted between two and nine times. The rearrangement joins TRBV6-2 or TRBV6-3 to TRBJ1-1, with D unresolved. The CDR3 consists of 15 residues. Trimming took 6 bases from V and 0 from J, leaving 14 bases between them. The germline V gene has CDR1 MNHEY and CDR2 SVGEGT. CDR3 sequence: CASSPNWVMNTEAFF. For the CDR3, the DNA is TGTGCCAGCAGCCCTAATTGGGTCATGAACACTGAAGCTTTCTTT.

V usage is TRBV9 and J usage is TRBJ2-5; tentative D call: TRBD1 (5 bases). Near its end, the DNA agrees better with TRBJ2-1, so the J call may be wrong. This CDR3 contains 16 residues. Germline lookup yields CDR1 SGDLS and CDR2 YYNGEE. In DNA, the CDR3 is TGTGCCAGCAGCGTAGTGTCCAGGGCAGGGAAGGGTGAGCAGTTCTTC. Translated, it gives CASSVVSRAGKGEQFF.

There are a few counts of this clonotype. V gene TRBV28 combines with J gene TRBJ2-5; 10 bases are a match to TRBD2. The DNA end favors TRBJ2-1, so the J call may be wrong. CDR3 length: 13 residues. The V gene's germline CDR1 is MDHEN and CDR2 SYDVKM. The CDR3 DNA reads as TGTGCCAGCAGTTCCCTAGCGGGAGCTGGGCAGTTCTTC. Protein: CASSSLAGAGQFF.

This clonotype was detected only a few times. This chain links TRBV3-1 with TRBJ2-5; a possible D gene is TRBD1 (6 bases). Deletions cut 5 bases from V and 3 bases from J, with 10 bases between. The CDR3 sequence is 13 residues long. Germline CDR1 is LGHDT and CDR2 is YNNKEL (reference sequence). The CDR3 DNA follows: TGTGCCAGCAGCGGGACAATAGAAGAGACCCAGTACTTC. This codes for CASSGTIEETQYF.

This clonotype was counted at least ten times. The CDR3 spells CASSSNKGQGNTEAFF. The CDR3 nucleotides read TGTGCCAGCAGTTCAAATAAGGGACAGGGCAACACTGAAGCTTTCTTT. This rearrangement joins TRBV6-6 to TRBJ1-1; 9 nucleotides line up with TRBD1. Trimming removed 4 bases from V and 2 bases from J; junction bases left unmatched: 8. The CDR3 sequence is 16 residues long. Per germline, CDR1 MNHNY and CDR2 SVGAGI (reference sequence).

This CDR3 reads CASSQGQGTGNGYTF. The CDR3 DNA is TGCGCCAGCAGCCAAGGACAGGGGACCGGCAATGGCTACACCTTC. The chain has TRBV4-1 and TRBJ1-2; 8 nucleotides align to TRBD1. Germline V CDR1 and CDR2: MGHRA, YSYEKL. The CDR3 sequence is 15 residues long. Trimming at V came to 1 base and at J to 6 bases, leaving 7 bases not matched to a gene.

CDR3 in DNA: TGCAGTGCTAGAGATATTAGTGAGCAGTTCTTC. This codes for CSARDISEQFF. V is TRBV20-1 and J is TRBJ2-5, with unresolved D. The assigned J gene may be wrong: the sequence end matches TRBJ2-1 better. Germline-derived CDR1 and CDR2 are DFQATT and SNEGSKA (reference sequence). The CDR3 spans 11 residues.

In regard to this clonotype: The junction does not match germline at one end; this may be a read error. The gene calls are TRBV12-3 or TRBV12-4 and TRBJ2-3; TRBD2 matches 11 bases. This CDR3 comprises 16 residues. The chain's CDR3 is CASSLTSGGSADTEYF. In nucleotides, the CDR3 is TGTGCCAGCAGTTTAACTAGCGGGGGAAGCGCAGATACGGAGTATTTT.

The genes are TRBV7-3 and TRBJ1-6; the match to TRBD1 covers 7 bases. In germline, CDR1 is SGHTA, CDR2 FQGTGA. CDR3 length: 15 amino acids. V gave up 5 bases and J gave up 6 bases; unmatched junction bases: 7. Here the CDR3 reads CASSTNTGVNSPLHF. The CDR3 bases are TGTGCCAGCAGCACCAATACAGGGGTTAATTCACCCCTCCACTTT. The full variable domain, in which reference TRBV7-3 and TRBJ1-6 provide the parts outside the CDR3, is GAGVSQTPSNKVTEKGKYVELRCDPISGHTALYWYRQSLGQGPEFLIYFQGTGAADDSGLPNDRFFAVRPEGSVSTLKIQRTERGDSAVYLCASSTNTGVNSPLHFGNGTRLTVT.

This clonotype was seen ten or more times. The chain has TRBV29-1 and TRBJ1-4; D is possibly TRBD1 (5 bases). CDR1 is SQVTM and CDR2 is ANQGSEA in the germline V gene. This CDR3 has 13 amino acids. V was pared by 5 bases and J by 4 bases, with 11 bases between. CDR3 amino acids: CSVNRQGNEKLFF. Written as DNA, the CDR3 is TGCAGCGTTAATCGGCAGGGTAATGAAAAACTGTTTTTT.

The gene calls are TRBV6-2 or TRBV6-3 and TRBJ2-3; 16 positions match TRBD2. This CDR3 is 17 amino acids long. Trimming cost V 2 bases and J 4 bases; bases outside gene matches: 3. Germline lookup yields CDR1 MNHEY and CDR2 SVGEGT. CDR3 in amino acids: CASSYGTSGRAPDTQYF. CDR3 nucleotides: TGTGCCAGCAGTTACGGGACTAGCGGGAGGGCCCCAGATACGCAGTATTTT.

This clonotype was observed many times. The rearrangement joins TRBV7-2 to TRBJ1-1; TRBD1 matches at 8 bases. Germline V gene lookup returns CDR1 SGHTA and CDR2 FQGNSA. Trimming at V came to 6 bases and at J to 5 bases, leaving 5 bases not matched to a gene. CDR3 length: 13 amino acids. The CDR3 nucleotides are TGTGCCAGCAGTTCACAGGGGGATACTGAAGCTTTCTTT. Amino acid sequence: CASSSQGDTEAFF.

The rearrangement joins TRBV7-2 to TRBJ2-6; a weak D match, TRBD2 (7 bases). The germline V gene encodes CDR1 SGHTA and CDR2 FQGNSA. This CDR3 is 16 amino acids long. V lost 0 bases and J lost 2, with 8 bases in between. DNA of the CDR3: TGTGCCAGCAGCTTAGCGGGGGGGCCTGGGGCCAACGTCCTGACTTTC. Translated, it gives CASSLAGGPGANVLTF.

This clonotype was observed a few times. This chain connects TRBV7-6 to TRBJ2-5; D not certain. The J call may not be correct, given that the DNA end is closer to TRBJ2-1. This CDR3 region has 15 residues. In germline, CDR1 is SGHVS, CDR2 FNYEAQ. CDR3 sequence (DNA): TGTGCCAGCAGCTTAGCCCTTGGACGAAACAATGAGCAGTTCTTC. It yields the protein CASSLALGRNNEQFF.

This clonotype has more than one count but fewer than ten. The V call is TRBV21-1, the J call TRBJ2-7; the table's D call TRBD2 went unverified against the DNA. TRBV21-1 is a pseudogene segment. The CDR3 runs to 15 residues. CDR3 sequence: CASSNPRTSCYEQYF. CDR3 bases: TGTGCCAGCAGCAACCCTAGGACTAGCTGCTACGAGCAGTACTTC.

CDR3 residues: CASSQDPTASDEQYF. The CDR3 bases are TGTGCCAGCAGCCAAGATCCGACTGCTTCGGACGAGCAGTACTTC. The chain recombines TRBV4-2 with TRBJ2-7, with D uncertain. From germline, CDR1 is LGHNA and CDR2 YNFKEQ. Trimming cost V 0 bases and J 5 bases, with 14 bases left between them. This CDR3 is built from 15 residues.

About this clonotype itself: A single base separates this from a much larger clone, so it may be a read error. This sequence joins TRBV15 and TRBJ1-1, with D hard to call. With 0 bases removed from V and 0 bases from J, the gap between germline ends came to 11 bases. The CDR3 is made up of 16 amino acids. Germline loops: CDR1 LNHNV, CDR2 YYDKDF (reference sequence). The CDR3 here is CATSRELTVMNTEAFF. The DNA for the CDR3 is TGTGCCACCAGCAGAGAACTGACTGTAATGAACACTGAAGCTTTCTTT. Full variable domain (outside the CDR3, taken from reference TRBV15 and TRBJ1-1): DAMVIQNPRYQVTQFGKPVTLSCSQTLNHNVMYWYQQKSSQAPKLLFHYYDKDFNNEADTPDNFQSRRPNTSFCFLDIRSPGLGDTAMYLCATSRELTVMNTEAFFGQGTRLTVV.

This clonotype was counted a few times. V is TRBV4-3 and J is TRBJ2-6; D may match TRBD1 or TRBD2 (6 bases each). V gave up 2 bases and J gave up 0 bases, with 11 bases separating them. CDR3 size: 17 residues. Germline CDR1 is LGHNA and CDR2 is YSLEER. As DNA, the CDR3 is TGCGCCAGCAGCCAATCGGGGGCTTTCTCTGGGGCCAACGTCCTGACTTTC. It codes for CASSQSGAFSGANVLTF.

This clonotype has just a few counts. The chain links TRBV6-1 to TRBJ2-5; 9 bases line up with TRBD1. The CDR3 consists of 15 residues. Germline V lookup: CDR1 MNHNS, CDR2 SASEGT. V lost 5 bases and J lost 5; bases outside the gene matches: 9. For the CDR3, the DNA is TGTGCCAGCAGTCCTCGGACAGGGGACAGCGAGACCCAGTACTTC. This codes for CASSPRTGDSETQYF.

The chain combines TRBV27 with TRBJ1-1; no clear D gene. The CDR3 is 12 residues long. V was pared by 4 bases and J by 7 bases, with 10 bases between. Germline lookup yields CDR1 MNHEY and CDR2 SMNVEV (reference sequence). The chain's CDR3 is CASSYRGGEAFF. The DNA of the CDR3 is TGTGCCAGCAGTTATCGCGGTGGTGAAGCTTTCTTT.

The chain employs TRBV20-1 and TRBJ2-1; D is uncertain. Trimming removed 2 bases from V and 0 bases from J, with 14 bases in between. Germline values: CDR1 DFQATT, CDR2 SNEGSKA (reference sequence). This CDR3 region has 16 residues. The CDR3 is CSARPLAAFSYNEQFF. The CDR3 DNA follows: TGCAGTGCTAGACCTCTCGCGGCCTTCTCCTACAATGAGCAGTTCTTC.

The chain uses TRBV19 and TRBJ2-3; 8 nucleotides agree with TRBD1. Germline values: CDR1 LNHDA, CDR2 SQIVND (reference sequence). V was pared by 3 bases and J by 3 bases, with 8 bases of the junction left unmatched. The CDR3 has 16 residues. The CDR3 region is CASSILKTGGTDTQYF. Written as DNA, the CDR3 is TGTGCCAGTAGTATCCTGAAAACAGGGGGGACAGATACGCAGTATTTT.

This clonotype was counted between two and nine times. The chain carries TRBV28 and TRBJ2-3, with D perhaps TRBD1 (6 bases). CDR3 size: 16 residues. V lost 2 bases and J lost 0, with 12 bases in between. The germline V gene encodes CDR1 MDHEN and CDR2 SYDVKM. The CDR3 spells CASSLGDKFSTDTQYF. In DNA form, the CDR3 reads TGTGCCAGCAGTTTAGGGGACAAGTTTAGCACAGATACGCAGTATTTT.

Turning to this clonotype: The CDR3 does not end in the conserved phenylalanine or tryptophan, so this is likely a read error. V and J are TRBV29-1 and TRBJ2-5, with a tentative D call TRBD2 (5 bases). The V gene's germline CDR1 is SQVTM and CDR2 ANQGSEA. V lost 1 base and J lost 5, with 17 bases in between. The CDR3 is 15 amino acids. This chain's CDR3 is CSVEASRSLWETQYS. DNA for the CDR3: TGCAGCGTTGAAGCTAGCAGGAGTCTTTGGGAGACCCAGTACTCC.

The V call is TRBV3-1, the J call TRBJ1-2; D perhaps matches TRBD1 (5 bases). Per the germline V gene, CDR1 is LGHDT and CDR2 is YNNKEL (reference sequence). V lost 4 bases to trimming and J lost 8 bases, with 14 bases between them. The CDR3 loop spans 13 amino acids. The CDR3 nucleotides read TGTGCCAGCAGCCCCCGAGGGGCAGAGGGCTACACCTTC. This gives the protein CASSPRGAEGYTF.

The chain combines TRBV28 with TRBJ2-3; 8 positions agree with TRBD2. The CDR3 totals 16 residues. Germline V gene sequence: CDR1 MDHEN, CDR2 SYDVKM. J was trimmed by 0 bases and V by 1 base; bases with no gene match: 3. CDR3 nucleotides: TGTGCCAGCAGTTTATTGGCTAGCGGGAGCACAGATACGCAGTATTTT. This translates into CASSLLASGSTDTQYF.

This clonotype came up a few times. The chain recombines TRBV12-5 with TRBJ2-5; a weak D match, TRBD1 (6 bases). V lost 2 bases and J 6 bases, leaving 13 bases between the germline ends. CDR1 LGHNT and CDR2 FRNRAP come from the germline V gene. The CDR3 length is 14 residues. The CDR3 DNA follows: TGTGCTAGTGGTTTGTCTACAGGGACGAAGACCCAGTACTTC. This gives the protein CASGLSTGTKTQYF.

This clonotype was detected only a few times. The chain combines TRBV29-1 with TRBJ1-1, with a tentative D call TRBD1 (6 bases). The CDR3 consists of 13 residues. CDR1 SQVTM and CDR2 ANQGSEA come from the germline V gene. V lost 2 bases and J lost 4, with 11 bases in between. The CDR3 sequence is CSVERQGSTEAFF. The CDR3, as DNA: TGCAGCGTTGAAAGGCAGGGGAGCACTGAAGCTTTCTTT.